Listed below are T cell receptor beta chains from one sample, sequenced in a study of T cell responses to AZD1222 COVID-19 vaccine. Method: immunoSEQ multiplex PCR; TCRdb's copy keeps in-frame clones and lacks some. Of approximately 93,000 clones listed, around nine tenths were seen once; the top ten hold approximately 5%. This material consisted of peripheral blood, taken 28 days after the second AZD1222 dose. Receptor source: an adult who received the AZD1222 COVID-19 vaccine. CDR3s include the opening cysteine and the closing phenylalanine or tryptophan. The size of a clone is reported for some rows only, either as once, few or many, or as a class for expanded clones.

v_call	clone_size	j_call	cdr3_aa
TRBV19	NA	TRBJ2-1	CASSAASGRNEQFF
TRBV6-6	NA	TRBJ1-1	CASRASMNTEAFF
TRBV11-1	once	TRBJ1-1	CASSYQAGSSPGAFF
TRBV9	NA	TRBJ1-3	CASSHDTGAENTIYF
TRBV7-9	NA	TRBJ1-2	CASSPGHVYGYTF
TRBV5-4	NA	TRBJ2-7	CASSRDGRSYEQYF
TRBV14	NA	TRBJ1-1	CASSQRGTSRNTEAFF
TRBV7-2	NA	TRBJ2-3	CASSLEGGQGFAKQYF
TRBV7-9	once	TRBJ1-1	CASSEVNTEAFF
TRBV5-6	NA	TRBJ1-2	CASSSIARGNYGYTF
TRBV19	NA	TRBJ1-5	CASIPRQGLNQPQHF
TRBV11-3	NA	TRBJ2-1	CASSLGLAAYNEQFF
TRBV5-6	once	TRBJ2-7	CASRQAGTGSTYEQYF
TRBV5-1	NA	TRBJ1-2	CASSLTGGANYGYTF
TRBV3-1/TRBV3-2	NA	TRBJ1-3	CASRPAGTGENTIYF
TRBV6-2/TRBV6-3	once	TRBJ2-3	CASSPSRSGGTRTPDTQYF
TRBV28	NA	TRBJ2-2	CASSLSLGGSGELFF
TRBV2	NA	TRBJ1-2	CASRDFKANYGYTF
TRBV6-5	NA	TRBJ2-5	CASSRGDLETQYF
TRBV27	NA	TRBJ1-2	CASSWEGTGKGYTF
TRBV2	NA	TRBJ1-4	CASIRWEKLFF
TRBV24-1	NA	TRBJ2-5	CATSEGGRETQYF
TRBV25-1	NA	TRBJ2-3	CASIPGWDSTDTQYF
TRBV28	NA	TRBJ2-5	CASGSGLETQYF
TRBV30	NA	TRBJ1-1	CAWTDMNTEAFF
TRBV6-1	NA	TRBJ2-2	CASSEVGGSRTGELFF
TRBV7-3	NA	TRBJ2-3	CASSLAPGDRDTQYF
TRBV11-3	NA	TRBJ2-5	CASLGKGETQYF
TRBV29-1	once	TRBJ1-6	CSRLGSRHSSYNSPLHF
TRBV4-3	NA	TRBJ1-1	CASSQARQVFPSTEAFF
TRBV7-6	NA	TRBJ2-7	CASTPTTGWLPYEQYF
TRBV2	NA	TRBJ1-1	CASRTRDRGRGDTEAFF
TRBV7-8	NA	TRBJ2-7	CASSLEEGRSYEQYF
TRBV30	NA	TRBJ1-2	CAWILGTGYYGYTF
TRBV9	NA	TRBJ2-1	CASTVGNGLNEQFF
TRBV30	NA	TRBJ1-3	CAWGRGGPGTGNTIYF
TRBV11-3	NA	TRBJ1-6	CASSLRLQGNSPLHF
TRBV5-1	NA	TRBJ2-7	CASSLGAGTTYEQYF
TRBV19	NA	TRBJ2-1	CASRTGRSYNEQFF